This is a list of T cell receptor beta chains from one sample in a study of T cell responses to AZD1222 COVID-19 vaccine. Some clones are missing from TCRdb's copy, which holds only in-frame ones; the method was immunoSEQ multiplex PCR. The table has some 120,000 clones, roughly 93% seen once. Sequences were derived from peripheral blood, sampled 28 days after the second AZD1222 dose. The receptors here all came from an adult who received the AZD1222 COVID-19 vaccine. Both conserved end residues are part of each CDR3. D genes are given only for firm matches. Only part of the rows carry a size: once, few, many, or a class if the clone is expanded.

TRBJ2-1,NA,TRBV7-3,NA,CASSPSQSSYNEQFF,TGTGCCAGCAGCCCTTCTCAGAGCTCCTACAATGAGCAGTTCTTC
TRBJ2-7,NA,TRBV27,TRBD2,CASSFLRESYEQYF,TGTGCCAGCAGTTTTTTGCGGGAGTCCTACGAGCAGTACTTC
TRBJ1-2,NA,TRBV28,NA,CASSSPGAYGYTF,TGTGCCAGCAGTTCCCCAGGGGCGTACGGCTACACCTTC
TRBJ1-2,once,TRBV27,TRBD1,CASSINRGRGYTF,TGTGCCAGCAGTATCAACAGGGGGCGTGGCTACACCTTC
TRBJ2-7,NA,TRBV19,NA,CASSSGRRDEQYF,TGTGCCTCCTCGTCGGGGCGACGCGACGAGCAGTACTTC
TRBJ2-5,NA,TRBV3-1/TRBV3-2,TRBD2,CASSQGTSGRGTQYF,TGTGCCAGCAGCCAAGGGACTAGCGGTCGGGGGACCCAGTACTTC
TRBJ2-1,NA,TRBV6-6,NA,CATEPGTELREQFF,TGTGCCACCGAGCCCGGGACCGAATTGAGGGAGCAGTTCTTC
TRBJ2-5,NA,TRBV10-2,NA,CASSDRGPQETQYF,TGCGCCAGCAGTGACAGGGGCCCCCAAGAGACCCAGTACTTC
TRBJ1-6,NA,TRBV3-1/TRBV3-2,TRBD1,CASSQTGGGSPLHF,TGTGCCAGCAGCCAGACAGGGGGCGGTTCACCCCTCCACTTT
TRBJ2-7,NA,TRBV15,NA,CATSRSVGREQYF,TGTGCCACCAGCAGGTCTGTTGGGAGGGAGCAGTACTTC
TRBJ1-5,NA,TRBV3-1/TRBV3-2,NA,CASSQSPGRNQPQHF,TGTGCCAGCAGCCAGTCCCCGGGACGCAATCAGCCCCAGCATTTT
TRBJ1-5,NA,TRBV19,NA,CASSIGPGGSNQPQHF,TGTGCCAGTAGTATAGGTCCCGGGGGCAGCAATCAGCCCCAGCATTTT
TRBJ1-5,once,TRBV5-6,NA,CASSVTGGPQHF,TGTGCCAGCAGTGTAACGGGAGGACCCCAGCATTTT
TRBJ1-5,NA,TRBV6-2/TRBV6-3,NA,CASNPGGGLSNQPQHF,TGTGCCAGCAACCCCGGTGGAGGACTTTCCAATCAGCCCCAGCATTTT
TRBJ2-7,NA,TRBV7-2,TRBD2,CASSLALAGAYEQYF,TGTGCCAGCAGCTTAGCATTAGCGGGAGCTTACGAGCAGTACTTC
TRBJ1-5,NA,TRBV5-5,NA,CASSPTVSNQPQHF,TGTGCCAGCAGCCCGACAGTTAGCAATCAGCCCCAGCATTTT
TRBJ1-5,NA,TRBV4-1,TRBD1,CASSQQGARVSQHF,TGCGCCAGCAGTCAACAGGGGGCCCGGGTGTCCCAGCATTTT
TRBJ2-2,NA,TRBV6-5,NA,CASTRGTGNTGELFF,TGTGCCAGCACCCGAGGGACTGGAAACACCGGGGAGCTGTTTTTT
TRBJ2-7,NA,TRBV29-1,NA,CSVEGVRGVYEQYF,TGCAGCGTTGAAGGGGTCAGGGGAGTCTACGAGCAGTACTTC
TRBJ1-1,NA,TRBV6-5,NA,CASRVGGGTEAFF,TGTGCCAGCAGAGTTGGGGGTGGCACTGAAGCTTTCTTT
TRBJ2-5,NA,TRBV23-1,NA,CASSHEGGGLKYQETQYF,TGCGCCAGCAGTCATGAGGGAGGGGGACTAAAGTACCAAGAGACCCAGTACTTC
TRBJ1-5,NA,TRBV19,NA,CASSWGRDSNQPQHF,TGTGCCAGTAGTTGGGGCAGGGATAGCAATCAGCCCCAGCATTTT
TRBJ1-2,NA,TRBV6-1,TRBD1,CASSGHRDSSNANYGYTF,TGTGCCAGCAGTGGACACCGGGACAGTAGTAACGCTAACTATGGCTACACCTTC
TRBJ2-1,NA,TRBV27,TRBD2,CASTRTSGRRNEQFF,TGTGCCAGCACCAGGACTAGCGGGAGGAGGAATGAGCAGTTCTTC
TRBJ2-7,NA,TRBV28,TRBD1,CASFPGQGPTTYSYEQYF,TGTGCCAGCTTCCCCGGACAGGGGCCGACTACCTACTCCTACGAGCAGTACTTC
TRBJ1-2,NA,TRBV29-1,NA,CSVGNRPGAQGGYTF,TGCAGCGTTGGCAATCGCCCAGGGGCCCAGGGAGGCTACACCTTC
TRBJ1-6,NA,TRBV28,NA,CASSRDFGSPLHF,TGTGCCAGCAGCCGGGACTTCGGGTCACCCCTCCACTTT
TRBJ2-5,few,TRBV29-1,NA,CSVDLSRGVQETQYF,TGCAGCGTTGACCTAAGCAGGGGGGTCCAAGAGACCCAGTACTTC
TRBJ2-1,once,TRBV28,NA,CASSEVGGIYNEQFF,TGTGCCAGCAGTGAGGTAGGGGGAATATACAATGAGCAGTTCTTC
TRBJ2-2,NA,TRBV12-3/TRBV12-4,NA,CASGLVPGELFF,TGTGCCAGCGGGCTAGTGCCCGGGGAGCTGTTTTTT
TRBJ2-1,NA,TRBV24-1,NA,CATSDFSVVACYNEQFF,TGTGCCACCAGTGATTTTTCGGTAGTCGCCTGCTACAATGAGCAGTTCTTC
TRBJ1-6,NA,TRBV6-5,NA,CASSQTASPLHF,TGTGCCAGCAGCCAAACAGCTTCACCCCTCCACTTT
TRBJ2-1,once,TRBV6-4,TRBD2,CASSLGTSDYNEQFF,TGTGCCAGCAGTCTCGGGACTAGCGACTACAATGAGCAGTTCTTC
TRBJ2-3,NA,TRBV4-1,NA,CASSQANPPLDSRDTQYF,TGCGCCAGCAGCCAAGCTAACCCACCTTTGGACTCCCGGGATACGCAGTATTTT
TRBJ1-2,few,TRBV4-1,NA,CASSQANYGYTF,TGCGCCAGCAGCCAAGCTAACTATGGCTACACCTTC
TRBJ1-4,NA,TRBV13,NA,CASSRLNEKLFF,TGTGCCAGCAGCCGCCTCAATGAAAAACTGTTTTTT
TRBJ2-7,few,TRBV2,NA,CASKGEYEQYF,TGTGCCAGCAAGGGGGAGTACGAGCAGTACTTC
TRBJ2-5,NA,TRBV15,TRBD2,CATSRPQRGAGRETQYF,TGTGCCACCAGCAGACCACAAAGGGGAGCGGGAAGGGAGACCCAGTACTTC
TRBJ2-2,NA,TRBV9,TRBD2,CASSPGLAEPNANTGELFF,TGTGCCAGCAGCCCTGGACTAGCGGAACCCAACGCGAACACCGGGGAGCTGTTTTTT
TRBJ2-1,NA,TRBV27,TRBD2,CASFPLAGVHNEQFF,TGTGCCAGCTTCCCCCTAGCGGGAGTCCACAATGAGCAGTTCTTC
TRBJ1-1,NA,TRBV6-1,NA,CASSEGGGWANEAFF,TGTGCCAGCAGTGAAGGAGGAGGATGGGCCAATGAAGCTTTCTTT